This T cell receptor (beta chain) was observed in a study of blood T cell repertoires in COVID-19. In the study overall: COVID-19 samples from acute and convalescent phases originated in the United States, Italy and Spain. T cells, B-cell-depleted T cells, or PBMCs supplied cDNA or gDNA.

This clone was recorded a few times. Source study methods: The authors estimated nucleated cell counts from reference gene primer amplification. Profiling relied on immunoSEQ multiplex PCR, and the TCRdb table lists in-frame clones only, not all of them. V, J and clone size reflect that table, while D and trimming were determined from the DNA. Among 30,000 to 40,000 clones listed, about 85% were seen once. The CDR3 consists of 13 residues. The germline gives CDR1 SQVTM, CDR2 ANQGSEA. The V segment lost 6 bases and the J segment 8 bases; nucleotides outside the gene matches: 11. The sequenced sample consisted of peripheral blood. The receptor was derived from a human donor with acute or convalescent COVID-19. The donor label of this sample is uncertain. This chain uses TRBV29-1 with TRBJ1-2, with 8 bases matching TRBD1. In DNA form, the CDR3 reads TGCAGCGTGGCAGGACAGGGAGATGGGGGCTACACCTTC. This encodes CSVAGQGDGGYTF.